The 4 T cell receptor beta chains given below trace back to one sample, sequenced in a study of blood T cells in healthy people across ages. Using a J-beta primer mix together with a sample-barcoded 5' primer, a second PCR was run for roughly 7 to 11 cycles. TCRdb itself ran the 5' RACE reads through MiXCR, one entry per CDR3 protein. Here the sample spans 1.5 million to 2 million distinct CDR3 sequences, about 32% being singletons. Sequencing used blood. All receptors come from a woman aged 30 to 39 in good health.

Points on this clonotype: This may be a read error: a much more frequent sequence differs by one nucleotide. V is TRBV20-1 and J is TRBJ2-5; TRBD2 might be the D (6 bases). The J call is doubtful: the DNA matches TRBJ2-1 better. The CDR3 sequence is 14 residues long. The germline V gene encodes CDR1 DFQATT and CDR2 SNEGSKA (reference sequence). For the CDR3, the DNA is TGCAGTGCTCCTCGTGGAGGGCGGCAAGAGACCCAGTTCTTC. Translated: CSAPRGGRQETQFF.

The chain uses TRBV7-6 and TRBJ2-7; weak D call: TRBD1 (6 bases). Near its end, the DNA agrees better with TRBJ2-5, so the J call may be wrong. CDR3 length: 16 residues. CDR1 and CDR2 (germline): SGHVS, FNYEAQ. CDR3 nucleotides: TGTGCCAGCAGCTTAGAGGGGCAGGGGCCCTGGGAGACCCAGTACTTC. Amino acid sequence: CASSLEGQGPWETQYF.

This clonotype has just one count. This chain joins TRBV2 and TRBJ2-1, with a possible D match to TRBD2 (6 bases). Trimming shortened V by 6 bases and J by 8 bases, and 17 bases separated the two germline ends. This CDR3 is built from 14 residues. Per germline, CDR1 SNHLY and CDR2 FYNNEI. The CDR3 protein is CASRAGPPRDEQFF. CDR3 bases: TGTGCCAGCAGGGCGGGACCACCCAGGGATGAGCAGTTCTTC.

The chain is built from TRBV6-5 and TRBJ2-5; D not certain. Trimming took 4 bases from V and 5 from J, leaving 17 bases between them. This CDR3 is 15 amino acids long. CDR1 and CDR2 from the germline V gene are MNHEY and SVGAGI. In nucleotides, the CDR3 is TGTGCCAGCAGTTTTCCCAAAGGTGGAGTGGAGACCCAGTACTTC. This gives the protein CASSFPKGGVETQYF.